This record covers a single TCR beta chain. As yet, its antigen is unknown. The data were taken from a study of cytomegalovirus exposure and HLA in healthy donors. On the study more broadly: From donors who were HLA-typed, an early data release held approximately 80 million unique TCRs.

This CDR3 is 13 amino acids long. Germline-derived CDR1 and CDR2 are SEHNR and FQNEAQ (reference sequence). The V end lost 6 bases, the J end lost 2 bases, and 10 bases lay between the germline ends. Primers: 60 Vbeta forward and 13 Jbeta reverse. Sequencing was performed with immunoSEQ multiplex PCR; in TCRdb, only in-frame clones are kept and a portion is missing. The data show 200,000 to 250,000 clones, with approximately 78% seen just once and 3.8% held by the top ten. Study-level results: Researchers reported in a later analysis that a missense DCLRE1C variant was tied to TCR beta V- and J-gene trimming. A likely sequencing artifact accounted for one observed cluster of highly shared sequence variants.

Source material: PBMCs. The TCR sequence derives from a male donor in good health and CMV-seronegative. This chain connects TRBV7-9 to TRBJ1-2; weak D call: TRBD1 (6 bases). The CDR3 sequence: CASSPTGNYGYTF. DNA for the CDR3: TGTGCCAGCAGTCCGACAGGCAACTATGGCTACACCTTC.